The rows below give T cell receptor beta chains drawn from one sample of a study of patients and donors after allogeneic stem cell transplantation. TCRdb re-called the RT-PCR reads through MiXCR, storing one row per CDR3 protein. The sample yields about a million distinct CDR3 sequences, approximately 19% seen once. The sequenced sample consisted of blood, either unsorted or a sorted T cell fraction (not recorded which). Receptors were obtained from a human donor who was either an allogeneic HSCT recipient or a stem cell or donor lymphocyte infusion donor (not recorded which). It is not recorded whose cells these are; they may come from a transplant donor. The CDR3 runs from the conserved cysteine through the conserved F or W. A D gene is named only where the DNA matches it firmly. Where a row states a size, it is once, few, many or the class of an expanded clone; other rows omit it.

V,J,size,D,DNA,CDR3
TRBV20-1,TRBJ2-1,.,.,TGCACCCCTGGGGGGCAGTTCTTC,CTPGGQFF
TRBV9,TRBJ2-3,.,TRBD2,TGTGCCAGCAGCAGACTAGCGCTACAAGACACAGATACGCAGTATTTT,CASSRLALQDTDTQYF
TRBV5-1,TRBJ2-3,.,.,TGCGCCAGCAGCTTTGGCGGGGCCCCCGCAGATACGCAGTATTTT,CASSFGGAPADTQYF
TRBV12-3/TRBV12-4,TRBJ2-7,many,.,TGTGCCAGCAGCCCCGGGTTGGGAGAGCAGTACTTC,CASSPGLGEQYF
TRBV2,TRBJ1-4,once,.,TGTGCCAGCAGGGACGACATCGATTTTGCAACTAATGAAAAACTGTTTTTT,CASRDDIDFATNEKLFF
TRBV2,TRBJ1-1,few,.,TGTGCCAGCTTGATTGACTCTTCCGGGGGGACTGAAGCTTTCTTT,CASLIDSSGGTEAFF
TRBV20-1,TRBJ1-5,once,TRBD1,TGCAGTGCTTATACAGGGGATAGCAATCAGCCCCAGCATTTT,CSAYTGDSNQPQHF
TRBV18,TRBJ2-1,few,TRBD1,TGTGCCAGCTCACCAGACAGGGGGCTTTATGAGCAGTTCTTC,CASSPDRGLYEQFF
TRBV7-6,TRBJ2-5,few,.,TGTGCCAGCAGCGGACTCCTTCAAGAGACCCAGTACTTC,CASSGLLQETQYF
TRBV6-1,TRBJ1-2,.,.,TGTGCCAGCAGTAGACGGATTGGGACAAGCGCTAACTATGGCTACACCTTC,CASSRRIGTSANYGYTF
TRBV7-9,TRBJ1-3,.,TRBD1,TGTGCCAGCAGCTCCAGGGGGAGAGCGGGAAACACCATATATTTT,CASSSRGRAGNTIYF
TRBV24-1,TRBJ2-7,few,TRBD2,TGTGCCACCAGTGAGGGCGGGAGTAAATACGAGCAGTACTTC,CATSEGGSKYEQYF
TRBV28,TRBJ2-2,.,TRBD2,TGTGCCAGCAGTTTCGGACTAGCGGGATCAGGGGAGCTGTTTTTT,CASSFGLAGSGELFF